The sequence of this T cell receptor (beta chain) was determined in a study of blood T cell repertoires in COVID-19. Study context: COVID-19 samples collected from the United States, Italy and Spain covered acute and convalescent phases. The cDNA or gDNA used as material had been derived from T cells, B-cell-depleted T cells, or PBMCs.

Per the study methods: Estimated nucleated cell counts came from reference gene primer amplification. Data came from immunoSEQ multiplex PCR; TCRdb stores just in-frame clones and leaves some out. D and trimming come from the DNA, and the V and J calls and clone size come from that table. The sample records over 100,000 clones, approximately 84% being singletons. Germline-derived CDR1 and CDR2 are SGDLS and YYNGEE. The germline V and J ends were trimmed by 3 bases and 4 bases, with 19 bases remaining between them. The CDR3 contains 16 residues. The V call is TRBV9, the J call TRBJ1-1, with D unclear. The receptor was derived from a woman aged 45 to 65 with acute or convalescent COVID-19. Source material: peripheral blood. The CDR3 loop is CASSALATVEGTEAFF. In nucleotides, the CDR3 is TGTGCCAGCAGCGCTCTTGCGACGGTTGAGGGCACTGAAGCTTTCTTT.